These T cell receptor beta chains were read from a single sample in a study of T cell repertoires in ileal Crohn's disease. Measured with immunoSEQ multiplex PCR; TCRdb has only the in-frame clones, and not every one. The table has about 8,400 clones, around 81% seen once; the top ten hold 9.5% to 15%. The sequenced material came from ileal tissue. Receptor source: an adult with Crohn's disease. CDR3s include the opening cysteine and the closing phenylalanine or tryptophan. A D gene is named only where the DNA matches it firmly. Clone size is given for some rows only: seen once, a few or many times, or a class if the clone is expanded.

J gene: TRBJ1-2; clone size: NA; V gene: TRBV5-1; D gene: NA; CDR3 DNA: TGCGCCAGCAGCTTAGGGGGGTCCAACGACTATGGCTACACCTTC; CDR3 protein: CASSLGGSNDYGYTF
J gene: TRBJ2-2; clone size: NA; V gene: TRBV7-2; D gene: TRBD1; CDR3 DNA: TGTGCCAGCAGCTTACACTTACAGGGGGACACCGGGGAGCTGTTTTTT; CDR3 protein: CASSLHLQGDTGELFF
J gene: TRBJ1-3; clone size: NA; V gene: TRBV12-5; D gene: TRBD1; CDR3 DNA: TGTGCTAGTGGTTTGGGACAGGGCGCTGGAAACACCATATATTTT; CDR3 protein: CASGLGQGAGNTIYF
J gene: TRBJ1-2; clone size: NA; V gene: TRBV7-2; D gene: NA; CDR3 DNA: TGTGCCAGCAGCTTAGCGCTCGACTATACTCGGGGCTACACCTTC; CDR3 protein: CASSLALDYTRGYTF
J gene: TRBJ2-2; clone size: NA; V gene: TRBV5-1; D gene: NA; CDR3 DNA: TGCGCCAGCAGCTCCCGAATCGGAAGTGCCAACACCGGGGAGCTGTTTTTT; CDR3 protein: CASSSRIGSANTGELFF
J gene: TRBJ1-4; clone size: NA; V gene: TRBV28; D gene: NA; CDR3 DNA: TGTGCCACCCGAACCGGGGGGCAGGGGAATGAAAAACTGTTTTTT; CDR3 protein: CATRTGGQGNEKLFF
J gene: TRBJ2-4; clone size: NA; V gene: TRBV27; D gene: NA; CDR3 DNA: TGTGCCTCCACCGCCTATTCCCTAGCCAAAAACATTCAGTACTTC; CDR3 protein: CASTAYSLAKNIQYF
J gene: TRBJ1-3; clone size: NA; V gene: TRBV6-5; D gene: TRBD1; CDR3 DNA: TGTGCCAGCAGCGGGACAGACTCTGGAAACACCATATATTTT; CDR3 protein: CASSGTDSGNTIYF
J gene: TRBJ1-1; clone size: NA; V gene: TRBV18; D gene: NA; CDR3 DNA: TGTGCCAGCTCACCACCGAAGGGACGGGGCACTGAAGCTTTCTTT; CDR3 protein: CASSPPKGRGTEAFF
J gene: TRBJ2-3; clone size: NA; V gene: TRBV21-1; D gene: NA; CDR3 DNA: TGTGCCAGCAGCACGGGGAGAACTAGCGGGGTATCCGATACGCAGTATTTT; CDR3 protein: CASSTGRTSGVSDTQYF
J gene: TRBJ1-2; clone size: NA; V gene: TRBV29-1; D gene: NA; CDR3 DNA: TGCAGCGTTGAAGAGGACTATGGCTACACCTTC; CDR3 protein: CSVEEDYGYTF
J gene: TRBJ1-5; clone size: NA; V gene: TRBV28; D gene: TRBD1; CDR3 DNA: TGTGCCAGCAGTAGGGGGCATCATCAGCCCCAGCATTTT; CDR3 protein: CASSRGHHQPQHF
J gene: TRBJ1-4; clone size: NA; V gene: TRBV30; D gene: NA; CDR3 DNA: TGTGCCTGGAGTGTCAACGGGGGCAATGAAAAACTGTTTTTT; CDR3 protein: CAWSVNGGNEKLFF
J gene: TRBJ2-1; clone size: NA; V gene: TRBV30; D gene: NA; CDR3 DNA: TGTGCCTGGGCGGGTAAAAATGAGCAGTTCTTC; CDR3 protein: CAWAGKNEQFF
J gene: TRBJ1-1; clone size: few; V gene: TRBV14; D gene: NA; CDR3 DNA: TGTGCCAGCAGCCAAGACCATTGGCGGGGGGTGAGGAACACTGAAGCTTTCTTT; CDR3 protein: CASSQDHWRGVRNTEAFF
J gene: TRBJ2-3; clone size: NA; V gene: TRBV27; D gene: NA; CDR3 DNA: TGTGCCAGCAGTGTACAGCTTCCAGATACGCAGTATTTT; CDR3 protein: CASSVQLPDTQYF
J gene: TRBJ2-2; clone size: NA; V gene: TRBV2; D gene: TRBD2; CDR3 DNA: TGTGCCAGCAGTGAAGCGCCCTTGAGAGCGGGAGAAACCGGGGAGCTGTTTTTT; CDR3 protein: CASSEAPLRAGETGELFF
J gene: TRBJ1-5; clone size: NA; V gene: TRBV15; D gene: NA; CDR3 DNA: TGTGCCACCAGCAGAGATCAGCAGGATTATCAGCCCCAGCATTTT; CDR3 protein: CATSRDQQDYQPQHF
J gene: TRBJ1-2; clone size: once; V gene: TRBV7-2; D gene: TRBD1; CDR3 DNA: TGTGCCAGCAGCTTAGTCGGGACAGGGTTTTCCGGCTACACCTTC; CDR3 protein: CASSLVGTGFSGYTF
J gene: TRBJ2-5; clone size: NA; V gene: TRBV18; D gene: NA; CDR3 DNA: TGTGCCAGCTCACCAGACCAAGAGACCCAGTACTTC; CDR3 protein: CASSPDQETQYF
J gene: TRBJ1-5; clone size: NA; V gene: TRBV6-1; D gene: NA; CDR3 DNA: TGTGCCAGCAGTGAAGCGGAGAGTCAGCCCCAGCATTTT; CDR3 protein: CASSEAESQPQHF
J gene: TRBJ2-1; clone size: NA; V gene: TRBV7-2; D gene: NA; CDR3 DNA: TGTGCCAGCAGCTTATGGTGGGAGAGCTCCTACAATGAGCAGTTCTTC; CDR3 protein: CASSLWWESSYNEQFF
J gene: TRBJ2-3; clone size: few; V gene: TRBV5-6; D gene: NA; CDR3 DNA: TGTGCCAGCAGCATATCCTTGGGACACGGTGGAGATACGCAGTATTTT; CDR3 protein: CASSISLGHGGDTQYF
J gene: TRBJ2-5; clone size: NA; V gene: TRBV6-6; D gene: NA; CDR3 DNA: TGTGCCAGCAGTACCAACAGGGTGGGGGCCCAAGAGACCCAGTACTTC; CDR3 protein: CASSTNRVGAQETQYF
J gene: TRBJ1-1; clone size: NA; V gene: TRBV19; D gene: NA; CDR3 DNA: TGTGCCAGTACTACTGGGGGGGGCTTGTACACTGAAGCTTTCTTT; CDR3 protein: CASTTGGGLYTEAFF
J gene: TRBJ2-3; clone size: NA; V gene: TRBV7-8; D gene: NA; CDR3 DNA: TGTGCCAGCAGCTCGACAGACCCCGGTGGGAATACGCAGTATTTT; CDR3 protein: CASSSTDPGGNTQYF
J gene: TRBJ2-1; clone size: few; V gene: TRBV10-3; D gene: NA; CDR3 DNA: TGTGCCATCAGTGAGTCGTGGGTCTCCTACAATGAGCAGTTCTTC; CDR3 protein: CAISESWVSYNEQFF
J gene: TRBJ2-3; clone size: NA; V gene: TRBV6-6; D gene: NA; CDR3 DNA: TGTGCCAGCAGTTACGGGGGGAATGCAGATACGCAGTATTTT; CDR3 protein: CASSYGGNADTQYF
J gene: TRBJ1-1; clone size: NA; V gene: TRBV11-3; D gene: NA; CDR3 DNA: TGTGCCAGCTCCGGGGTGAGGGACACTGAAGCTTTCTTT; CDR3 protein: CASSGVRDTEAFF
J gene: TRBJ1-1; clone size: NA; V gene: TRBV5-1; D gene: NA; CDR3 DNA: TGCGCCAGCAGCTTCCGGGGGGGTAACTATATGAACACTGAAGCTTTCTTT; CDR3 protein: CASSFRGGNYMNTEAFF
J gene: TRBJ2-1; clone size: NA; V gene: TRBV6-1; D gene: TRBD2; CDR3 DNA: TGTGCCAGCAAACGGCGGGGGGGGAACAATGAGCAGTTCTTC; CDR3 protein: CASKRRGGNNEQFF
J gene: TRBJ1-1; clone size: few; V gene: TRBV29-1; D gene: NA; CDR3 DNA: TGCAGCGTCGGGAGGGCCACTGAAGCTTTCTTT; CDR3 protein: CSVGRATEAFF
J gene: TRBJ1-2; clone size: NA; V gene: TRBV29-1; D gene: NA; CDR3 DNA: TGCAGCGTTGACTTAGGACAGATCCAGAATGGCTACACCTTC; CDR3 protein: CSVDLGQIQNGYTF
J gene: TRBJ2-5; clone size: NA; V gene: TRBV4-3; D gene: NA; CDR3 DNA: TGCGCCAGCAGCCACCAAACGACGCCATCTAAAGAGACCCAGTACTTC; CDR3 protein: CASSHQTTPSKETQYF
J gene: TRBJ2-2; clone size: NA; V gene: TRBV16; D gene: NA; CDR3 DNA: TGTGCCAGCAGCCAATCGAGGAACACCGGGGAGCTGTTTTTT; CDR3 protein: CASSQSRNTGELFF
J gene: TRBJ1-5; clone size: NA; V gene: TRBV6-1; D gene: NA; CDR3 DNA: TGTGCCAGCAGTGAAATGGGAACAGGCAATCAGCCCCAGCATTTT; CDR3 protein: CASSEMGTGNQPQHF
J gene: TRBJ2-2; clone size: NA; V gene: TRBV5-4; D gene: TRBD2; CDR3 DNA: TGTGCCAGCAGCCCCGAGGGTAGGCTAGCGGGATACACCGGGGAGCTGTTTTTT; CDR3 protein: CASSPEGRLAGYTGELFF
J gene: TRBJ2-3; clone size: NA; V gene: TRBV25-1; D gene: NA; CDR3 DNA: TGTGCCAGCAGTGGGGGACTTACGGTGGTGGATACGCAGTATTTT; CDR3 protein: CASSGGLTVVDTQYF
J gene: TRBJ2-1; clone size: NA; V gene: TRBV5-1; D gene: TRBD2; CDR3 DNA: TGCGCCAGCAGCTTGGGACTAGCCCTCAACGACTACAATGAGCAGTTCTTC; CDR3 protein: CASSLGLALNDYNEQFF
J gene: TRBJ1-2; clone size: NA; V gene: TRBV25-1; D gene: NA; CDR3 DNA: TGTGCCAGCAGTATGTCACAGGGACCGCCTAAGGGGGGCTACACCTTC; CDR3 protein: CASSMSQGPPKGGYTF
J gene: TRBJ2-7; clone size: NA; V gene: TRBV9; D gene: NA; CDR3 DNA: TGTGCCAGCAGCGTAGAAGGAGGTCCAGGGAGGGAGCAGTACTTC; CDR3 protein: CASSVEGGPGREQYF
J gene: TRBJ1-2; clone size: NA; V gene: TRBV5-5; D gene: NA; CDR3 DNA: TGTGCCAGCAGCTTGGAATGGGACGGACTAGGCTACACCTTC; CDR3 protein: CASSLEWDGLGYTF
J gene: TRBJ2-5; clone size: few; V gene: TRBV28; D gene: NA; CDR3 DNA: TGTGCCAGCAGCACCACAGGGGAGGCAGAGACCCAGTACTTC; CDR3 protein: CASSTTGEAETQYF
J gene: TRBJ2-1; clone size: NA; V gene: TRBV19; D gene: NA; CDR3 DNA: TGTGCCAGTAGTATAGTTTTTGGGGGCGGGCGGAATGAGCAGTTCTTC; CDR3 protein: CASSIVFGGGRNEQFF
J gene: TRBJ1-1; clone size: few; V gene: TRBV6-5; D gene: TRBD1; CDR3 DNA: TGTGCCAGCAGTCTGACAGGGCGCGGCACTGAAGCTTTCTTT; CDR3 protein: CASSLTGRGTEAFF
J gene: TRBJ2-2; clone size: NA; V gene: TRBV5-1; D gene: TRBD2; CDR3 DNA: TGCGCCAGCACCGGACTAGCGGGAGGCGGGGAGCTGTTTTTT; CDR3 protein: CASTGLAGGGELFF
J gene: TRBJ2-6; clone size: once; V gene: TRBV7-6; D gene: NA; CDR3 DNA: TGTGCCAGCAGGTCCTTACAGGGAGATGGGGCCAACGTCCTGACTTTC; CDR3 protein: CASRSLQGDGANVLTF
J gene: TRBJ2-1; clone size: NA; V gene: TRBV5-1; D gene: TRBD2; CDR3 DNA: TGCGCCAGCAGCTTGGCCGTGGCCCCGGGACTAGCCCACAATGAGCAGTTCTTC; CDR3 protein: CASSLAVAPGLAHNEQFF
J gene: TRBJ2-3; clone size: NA; V gene: TRBV2; D gene: TRBD2; CDR3 DNA: TGTGCCAGCAGTTGGACTAGCGGAGGCACAGATACGCAGTATTTT; CDR3 protein: CASSWTSGGTDTQYF
J gene: TRBJ1-1; clone size: NA; V gene: TRBV19; D gene: TRBD1; CDR3 DNA: TGTGCCAGCAGTCGACAGGGGGCAGGGACTGAAGCTTTCTTT; CDR3 protein: CASSRQGAGTEAFF